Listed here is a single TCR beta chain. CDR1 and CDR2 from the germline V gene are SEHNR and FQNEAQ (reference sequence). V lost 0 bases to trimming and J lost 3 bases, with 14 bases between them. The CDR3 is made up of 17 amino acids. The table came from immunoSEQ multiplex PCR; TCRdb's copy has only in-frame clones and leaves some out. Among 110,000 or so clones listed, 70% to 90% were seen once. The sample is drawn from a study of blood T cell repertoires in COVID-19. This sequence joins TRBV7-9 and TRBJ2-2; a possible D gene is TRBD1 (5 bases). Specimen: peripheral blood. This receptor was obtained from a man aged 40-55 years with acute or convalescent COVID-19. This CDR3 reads CASSLAWAGIYTGELFF. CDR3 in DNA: TGTGCCAGCAGCTTAGCGTGGGCAGGGATATACACCGGGGAGCTGTTTTTT.